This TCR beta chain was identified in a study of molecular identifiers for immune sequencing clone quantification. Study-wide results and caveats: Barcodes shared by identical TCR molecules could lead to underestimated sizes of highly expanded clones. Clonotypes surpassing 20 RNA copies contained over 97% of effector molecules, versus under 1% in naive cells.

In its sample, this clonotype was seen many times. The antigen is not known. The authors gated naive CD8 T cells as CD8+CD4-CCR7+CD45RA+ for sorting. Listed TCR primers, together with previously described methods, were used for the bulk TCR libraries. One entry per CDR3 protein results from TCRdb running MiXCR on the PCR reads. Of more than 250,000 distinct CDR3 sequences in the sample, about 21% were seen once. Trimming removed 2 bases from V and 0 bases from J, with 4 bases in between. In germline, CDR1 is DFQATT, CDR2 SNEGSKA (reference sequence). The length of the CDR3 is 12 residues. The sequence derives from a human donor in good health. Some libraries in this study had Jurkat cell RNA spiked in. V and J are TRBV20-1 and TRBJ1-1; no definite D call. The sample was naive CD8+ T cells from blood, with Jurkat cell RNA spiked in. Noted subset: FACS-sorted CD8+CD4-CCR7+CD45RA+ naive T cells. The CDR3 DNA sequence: TGCAGTGCTAGAAGGTTGAACACTGAAGCTTTCTTT. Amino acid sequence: CSARRLNTEAFF.